This TCR beta chain stems from a study of T-cell memory formation after mild COVID-19. Study results and limitations: Mainly in CM and EM were contracting CD4+ clones; CD8+ were in EMRA. Detection of some responders pre-infection suggested pre-existing cross-reactive memory T cells participated.

The V end was cut by 1 base, the J end by 0 bases, with 12 bases between. CDR1 and CDR2 from the germline V gene are LNHNV and YYDKDF (reference sequence). The CDR3 spans 16 residues. This clonotype was detected a few times. Antigen unknown. Constant-segment primers and 5'RACE yielded cDNA libraries for TCR alpha and TCR beta, each carrying sample barcodes and UMIs. TCRdb processed the 5' RACE reads anew with MiXCR; each CDR3 protein has one entry. The sample yields about 450,000 distinct CDR3 sequences, less than 25% seen once. This sequence was found in an adult woman who had mild COVID-19 (a few samples of this study predate the infection). Cell type and time point are not known. V usage is TRBV15 and J usage is TRBJ2-5, with D tentatively TRBD1 (6 bases). What was sequenced was PBMCs or a T cell subset sorted from them (not recorded which). The CDR3 sequence: CATSRVGGRYQETQYF. The CDR3 nucleotides are TGTGCCACCAGCAGAGTAGGGGGACGATACCAAGAGACCCAGTACTTC.